What follows are 26 T cell receptor beta chains derived from one specimen sequenced in a study of T cell repertoires in cytomegalovirus infection. TCRdb used MiXCR to reprocess the reads, holding one entry per CDR3 protein. The table lists just under 500,000 distinct CDR3 sequences, about 33% of them singletons. These TCRs' antigens remain unknown. The material sequenced was cultured PBMCs, taken from culture after CMV antigen stimulation. All receptors derive from a human donor in good health (CMV status not recorded). Some clones in this sample may be carry-over from other donors' samples.

This clonotype was seen ten or more times. The chain links TRBV7-8 to TRBJ2-1; D gene ambiguous. The CDR3 sequence is 13 residues long. The V end was cut by 5 bases, the J end by 3 bases, with 8 bases between. Germline CDR1 reads SGHVS; CDR2 reads FQNEAQ. CDR3 DNA sequence: TGTGCCAGCAGCCTGGACCTCTACAATGAGCAGTTCTTC. Translation: CASSLDLYNEQFF. Full variable domain (remainder filled in from reference TRBV7-8 and TRBJ2-1): GAGVSQSPRYKVAKRGQDVALRCDPISGHVSLFWYQQALGQGPEFLTYFQNEAQLDKSGLPSDRFFAERPEGSVSTLKIQRTQQEDSAVYLCASSLDLYNEQFFGPGTRLTVL.

This chain joins TRBV2 and TRBJ2-1, with 7 bases matching TRBD2. V lost 9 bases to trimming and J lost 6 bases; unmatched junction nucleotides: 11. Germline V lookup: CDR1 SNHLY, CDR2 FYNNEI. This CDR3 spans 14 amino acids. DNA of the CDR3: TGTGCCAGTATATTAGCGGGTCTTCCCAATGAGCAGTTCTTC. Translating it yields CASILAGLPNEQFF.

This clonotype was detected ten times or more. The V and J genes are TRBV30 and TRBJ1-1, with D tentatively TRBD1 (5 bases). The CDR3 spans 15 residues. The V gene lost 3 bases and the J gene lost 4 bases, with 18 bases spanning the gap. Per the germline V gene, CDR1 is GTSNPN and CDR2 is SVGIG (reference sequence). DNA of the CDR3: TGTGCCTGGAGGAGGGCAGGGAGTTATTTCACTGAAGCTTTCTTT. Protein sequence: CAWRRAGSYFTEAFF.

This clonotype was seen more than once but under ten times. V usage is TRBV7-3 and J usage is TRBJ1-1; D is perhaps TRBD1 (6 bases). The ends were cut back, 7 bases at V and 0 bases at J, with 15 bases in the middle. Germline CDR1 SGHTA, CDR2 FQGTGA. The CDR3 is 15 residues long. For the CDR3, the DNA is TGTGCCAGCAACCGTAGGGGACACCTGAACACTGAAGCTTTCTTT. It yields the protein CASNRRGHLNTEAFF. The entire variable domain, with the rest obtained from reference TRBV7-3 and TRBJ1-1, is as follows: GAGVSQTPSNKVTEKGKYVELRCDPISGHTALYWYRQSLGQGPEFLIYFQGTGAADDSGLPNDRFFAVRPEGSVSTLKIQRTERGDSAVYLCASNRRGHLNTEAFFGQGTRLTVV.

V gene TRBV7-9 combines with J gene TRBJ1-6, with D maybe TRBD1 (5 bases). The CDR3 is made up of 14 amino acids. The germline V gene encodes CDR1 SEHNR and CDR2 FQNEAQ (reference sequence). Trimming shortened V by 1 base and J by 9 bases, and 10 bases separated the two germline ends. CDR3 nucleotide sequence: TGTGCCAGCAGCTTAGAAGGGGCTGCTTCACCCCTCCACTTT. Translated: CASSLEGAASPLHF.

The chain uses TRBV6-7 and TRBJ2-7; 8 bases map to TRBD1. TRBV6-7 is flagged as an ORF with uncertain function. V lost 4 bases to trimming and J lost 2 bases; unmatched junction nucleotides: 13. The CDR3 has 17 amino acids. CDR3 residues: CASSFRWVDRGPYEQYF. CDR3 nucleotide sequence: TGTGCCAGCAGTTTCCGTTGGGTCGACAGGGGCCCCTACGAGCAGTACTTC.

CDR3 sequence reads: CASLERQDDYGYTF. The CDR3, as DNA: TGTGCCAGCCTGGAGAGACAGGATGACTATGGCTACACCTTC. The genes are TRBV19 and TRBJ1-2; D is possibly TRBD1 (6 bases). The CDR3 length is 14 residues. The germline CDR1 and CDR2 sequences are LNHDA and SQIVND (reference sequence). V lost 9 bases, J lost 3 bases, and 17 bases lay in between.

The chain links TRBV2 to TRBJ1-2, with D uncertain. There are 14 residues in the CDR3. The V end was cut by 0 bases, the J end by 5 bases, with 10 bases between. Germline V lookup: CDR1 SNHLY, CDR2 FYNNEI. The CDR3 reads CASSEASRSYGYTF. The CDR3 DNA reads as TGTGCCAGCAGTGAAGCGTCCCGTTCATATGGCTACACCTTC.

This clonotype was seen ten or more times. CDR3 DNA sequence: TGTGCCAGCAGCTTAGGACAGGAAGAGACCCAGTACTTC. It yields the protein CASSLGQEETQYF. V gene TRBV7-9 combines with J gene TRBJ2-5; tentative D call: TRBD1 (6 bases). Germline V gene data show CDR1 as SEHNR and CDR2 as FQNEAQ (reference sequence). With 1 base removed from V and 3 bases from J, the gap between germline ends came to 6 bases. This CDR3 has 13 residues.

V gene TRBV28 combines with J gene TRBJ1-2, with D tentatively TRBD1 (5 bases). Trimming pared 5 bases from V and 5 bases from J, leaving 21 bases between. Germline loops: CDR1 MDHEN, CDR2 SYDVKM. CDR3 length: 16 amino acids. CDR3 nucleotide sequence: TGTGCCAGCAGTCGTACCCCCGGGAGGGGTCGTTATGGCTACACCTTC. Translating it yields CASSRTPGRGRYGYTF.

The V and J genes are TRBV6-5 and TRBJ1-2; no clear D gene. Trimming left V 2 bases short and J 6 bases short, with 10 bases between. The CDR3 contains 13 residues. Germline V CDR1 and CDR2: MNHEY, SVGAGI. The CDR3 here is CASSYGRGNGYTF. CDR3 in DNA: TGTGCCAGCAGTTACGGAAGAGGGAATGGCTACACCTTC.

This chain joins TRBV7-8 and TRBJ2-2; the D is unclear. V lost 1 base, J lost 4 bases, and 10 bases lay in between. The CDR3 is made up of 15 amino acids. Germline V gives CDR1 SGHVS, CDR2 FQNEAQ. CDR3 region: CASSLVQPGTGELFF. The CDR3, as DNA: TGTGCCAGCAGCTTAGTTCAACCGGGCACCGGGGAGCTGTTTTTT.

The sample holds many counts of this clonotype. The CDR3 protein is CASSLTWTSGNTIYF. In nucleotides, the CDR3 is TGTGCCAGCAGCTTAACCTGGACCTCTGGAAACACCATATATTTT. The chain has TRBV7-2 and TRBJ1-3; no clear D gene. This CDR3 spans 15 amino acids. CDR1 and CDR2 from the germline V gene are SGHTA and FQGNSA. V shed 2 bases and J shed 0 bases, with 8 bases lying between them.

The J gene is TRBJ2-2, the V gene TRBV12-3 or TRBV12-4; D is ambiguous. This CDR3 spans 13 amino acids. Trimming pared 0 bases from V and 7 bases from J, leaving 6 bases between. The CDR3 region has the DNA TGTGCCAGCAGTTTAGCTAGAGGCGGGGAGCTGTTTTTT. Protein sequence: CASSLARGGELFF.

This clonotype has only a few counts. This sequence joins TRBV19 and TRBJ2-1; no clear D. The V end lost 5 bases, the J end lost 9 bases, and 8 bases lay between the germline ends. The CDR3 has 11 residues. Germline V lookup: CDR1 LNHDA, CDR2 SQIVND (reference sequence). CDR3 region: CASSERREQFF. CDR3 sequence (DNA): TGTGCCAGTAGTGAGAGGCGTGAGCAGTTCTTC.

The V and J genes are TRBV5-4 and TRBJ2-1; 10 nucleotides match TRBD2. This CDR3 spans 16 amino acids. V shed 6 bases and J 6 bases; nucleotides not matched to a gene: 12. CDR1 and CDR2 from the germline V gene are SGHNT and YYREEE (reference sequence). CDR3 amino acids: CASTSYRSSGGNEQFF. CDR3 bases: TGTGCCAGCACCTCTTATAGGTCTAGCGGGGGCAATGAGCAGTTCTTC.

V usage is TRBV2 and J usage is TRBJ2-3; 9 positions agree with TRBD1. The germline V gene has CDR1 SNHLY and CDR2 FYNNEI. V shed 4 bases and J 3 bases; nucleotides not matched to a gene: 8. The CDR3 covers 16 residues. The DNA for the CDR3 is TGTGCCAGCAGTGCGAGGGGGACAGGGTGGACAGATACGCAGTATTTT. As protein: CASSARGTGWTDTQYF.

The rearrangement uses TRBV7-3 and TRBJ1-1; the D gene is possibly TRBD1 (6 bases). Germline CDR1 SGHTA, CDR2 FQGTGA. The CDR3 consists of 13 residues. Trimming left V 2 bases short and J 3 bases short, with 7 bases between. In nucleotides, the CDR3 is TGTGCCAGCAGCTTATACAGGGACACTGAAGCTTTCTTT. It is translated as CASSLYRDTEAFF.

This clonotype turned up a few times. V and J are TRBV19 and TRBJ2-3, with D possibly being TRBD1 (5 bases). Germline loops: CDR1 LNHDA, CDR2 SQIVND (reference sequence). This CDR3 contains 15 residues. V dropped 3 bases and J dropped 0 bases, with 10 bases sitting between them. In DNA form, the CDR3 reads TGTGCCAGTAGTATTTCAGGGTTTAGCACAGATACGCAGTATTTT. It is translated as CASSISGFSTDTQYF.

This clonotype has only a few counts. V usage is TRBV28 and J usage is TRBJ1-4, with D possibly matching TRBD1 (5 bases). CDR3 length: 14 amino acids. In germline, CDR1 is MDHEN, CDR2 SYDVKM. Between the trimmed V and J ends, which lost 8 bases and 7 bases, there was a span of 17 bases. The CDR3 reads CASGSTGRSEKLFF. The CDR3 DNA follows: TGTGCCAGCGGAAGCACGGGACGGAGTGAAAAACTGTTTTTT.

The chain links TRBV20-1 to TRBJ1-1; D may be TRBD1 (5 bases). This CDR3 has 15 residues. Between the trimmed V and J ends, which lost 0 bases and 5 bases, there was a span of 16 bases. The germline V gene has CDR1 DFQATT and CDR2 SNEGSKA (reference sequence). The CDR3 coding sequence is TGCAGTGCTAGAGATCAAAAGGGACGAGGAACTGAAGCTTTCTTT. This encodes CSARDQKGRGTEAFF.

The chain employs TRBV28 and TRBJ2-3; D is unclear. The CDR3 spans 15 residues. Trimming cost V 1 base and J 4 bases, with 12 bases left between them. Per the germline V gene, CDR1 is MDHEN and CDR2 is SYDVKM. CDR3 sequence (DNA): TGTGCCAGCAGTTTATACACCGCGAGCGCAGATACGCAGTATTTT. Protein product: CASSLYTASADTQYF.

This clonotype turned up a few times. The chain has TRBV11-2 and TRBJ2-1, with D perhaps TRBD1 or TRBD2 (5 bases each). Germline CDR1 and CDR2: SGHAT and FQNNGV. This CDR3 spans 15 amino acids. Deletions cut 5 bases from V and 4 bases from J, with 15 bases between. CDR3 residues: CASSVRDQGYNEQFF. The DNA of the CDR3 is TGTGCCAGCAGCGTCCGGGACCAGGGATACAATGAGCAGTTCTTC.

V is TRBV12-3 or TRBV12-4 and J is TRBJ2-7; TRBD2 agrees at 8 bases. The CDR3 consists of 12 residues. After removal of 3 bases from V and 6 bases from J, the junction contained 1 base not matched to a gene. The CDR3 is CASSFGTSEQYF. Written as DNA, the CDR3 is TGTGCCAGCAGTTTCGGGACTAGCGAGCAGTACTTC.

The genes are TRBV4-3 and TRBJ2-7; possible D gene TRBD2, 6 bases. The germline V gene encodes CDR1 LGHNA and CDR2 YSLEER. V lost 0 bases to trimming and J lost 5 bases, with 20 bases between them. The CDR3 length is 17 residues. CDR3 in DNA: TGCGCCAGCAGCCAAGATAGTATGCCGACAGCGGGTAACGAGCAGTACTTC. Translation: CASSQDSMPTAGNEQYF.

The rearrangement uses TRBV4-1 and TRBJ1-1; no clear D gene. V was trimmed by 1 base and J by 5 bases, leaving 11 bases between them. The CDR3 runs 14 residues. The germline V gene encodes CDR1 MGHRA and CDR2 YSYEKL. The CDR3 coding sequence is TGCGCCAGCAGCCAAGTCAGTTTGGGGACTGAAGCTTTCTTT. Protein sequence: CASSQVSLGTEAFF.